One sample yielded the 27 T cell receptor beta chains listed below, sequenced in a study of CD8 T cells in Susac syndrome. Random-hexamer reverse transcription was applied to about 0.45 to 1 ug RNA. TCRdb re-analysed the immunoSEQ multiplex PCR reads in MiXCR, keeping a single row per CDR3 protein. The repertoire has 150,000 or so distinct CDR3 sequences, over 95% of them found once; the top ten carry roughly 0.15%. Sample: CD8+ T cells from PBMCs. These receptors all stem from a human donor with multiple sclerosis.

The J gene is TRBJ1-1, the V gene TRBV30, with unresolved D. CDR1 and CDR2 (germline): GTSNPN, SVGIG (reference sequence). The CDR3 consists of 12 residues. The germline V and J ends were trimmed by 3 bases and 5 bases, with 10 bases remaining between them. CDR3 loop: CAWRDGWTEAFF. CDR3 bases: TGTGCCTGGAGGGACGGCTGGACTGAAGCTTTCTTT.

The chain uses TRBV3-1 and TRBJ1-1; D gene ambiguous. CDR3 length: 15 residues. Trimming took 3 bases from V and 0 from J, leaving 11 bases between them. Germline loops: CDR1 LGHDT, CDR2 YNNKEL (reference sequence). The CDR3 spells CASSHALGMNTEAFF. In DNA, the CDR3 is TGTGCCAGCAGCCACGCCTTAGGGATGAACACTGAAGCTTTCTTT.

The V call is TRBV11-2, the J call TRBJ1-1, with unresolved D. Germline V CDR1 and CDR2: SGHAT, FQNNGV. CDR3 length: 14 amino acids. V lost 1 base to trimming and J lost 1 base, with 7 bases between them. CDR3 protein: CASSLGHRNTEAFF. The CDR3 coding sequence is TGTGCCAGCAGCTTAGGACACCGGAACACTGAAGCTTTCTTT.

The V gene is TRBV29-1, the J gene TRBJ2-4; a possible D gene is TRBD2 (6 bases). V lost 5 bases and J lost 1, with 15 bases in between. The CDR3 extends over 15 amino acids. Germline V CDR1 and CDR2: SQVTM, ANQGSEA. CDR3 protein: CSVPIERGAKNIQYF. The CDR3 coding sequence is TGCAGCGTTCCGATAGAACGGGGGGCCAAAAACATTCAGTACTTC.

The J gene is TRBJ2-7, the V gene TRBV4-1; TRBD1 or TRBD2 may be the D gene (5 bases each). V gave up 0 bases and J gave up 4 bases, with 13 bases separating them. CDR1 is MGHRA, CDR2 YSYEKL, per germline. CDR3 length: 15 residues. CDR3 bases: TGCGCCAGCAGCCAAGAAGCAGGGAGATGGTACGAGCAGTACTTC. This sequence encodes CASSQEAGRWYEQYF.

The V and J genes are TRBV3-1 and TRBJ2-7; no clear D gene. V lost 4 bases and J lost 4, with 23 bases in between. CDR1 is LGHDT, CDR2 YNNKEL, per germline (reference sequence). The CDR3 spans 17 residues. CDR3 bases: TGTGCCAGCAGCCCTAGTGGGCCGGAGACTCCTTTTTACGAGCAGTACTTC. It translates to CASSPSGPETPFYEQYF.

V and J are TRBV28 and TRBJ2-3; no clear D gene. The CDR3 length is 15 residues. Germline V lookup: CDR1 MDHEN, CDR2 SYDVKM. Trimming took off 1 base at V and 3 bases at J, with 11 bases between the two ends. Here the CDR3 DNA reads TGTGCCAGCAGTTTATTAGTAACAGTTACAGATACGCAGTATTTT. It encodes CASSLLVTVTDTQYF.

V is TRBV5-1 and J is TRBJ2-1, with TRBD2 as a possible D gene (6 bases). Trimming took off 0 bases at V and 5 bases at J, with 15 bases between the two ends. The CDR3 has 16 amino acids. CDR1 SGHRS and CDR2 YFSETQ come from the germline V gene. In nucleotides, the CDR3 is TGCGCCAGCAGCTTGGACGCGGGGACCTATAACAATGAGCAGTTCTTC. Protein sequence: CASSLDAGTYNNEQFF.

The V gene is TRBV3-1, the J gene TRBJ2-1; no firm D call. Germline CDR1 is LGHDT and CDR2 is YNNKEL (reference sequence). CDR3 size: 14 residues. Trimming cost V 4 bases and J 8 bases, with 15 bases left between them. DNA of the CDR3: TGTGCCAGCAGCCCCCAGCACCAGTCCTATGAGCAGTTCTTC. Translation: CASSPQHQSYEQFF.

The chain employs TRBV12-5 and TRBJ2-3; D is unclear. CDR1 and CDR2 (germline): LGHNT, FRNRAP. This CDR3 region has 16 residues. The CDR3 DNA sequence: TGTGCGCAGTGGCCGCTCGCGGTGTCTAGCACAGATACGCAGTATTTT. This gives the protein CAQWPLAVSSTDTQYF.

This clonotype was detected only once. J is TRBJ2-3 and V is TRBV10-2, with TRBD1 matching over 8 bases. The trim removed 7 bases at V and 2 bases at J, leaving 5 bases unmatched. This CDR3 spans 14 amino acids. Germline CDR1 WSHSY, CDR2 SAAADI. The DNA of the CDR3 is TGCGCCAGCACCCAGGACAGGGACACAGATACGCAGTATTTT. It specifies CASTQDRDTDTQYF.

The chain recombines TRBV20-1 with TRBJ2-1; D gene ambiguous. Trimming took 4 bases from V and 4 from J, leaving 5 bases between them. CDR1 and CDR2 (germline): DFQATT, SNEGSKA (reference sequence). The CDR3 totals 11 residues. In DNA, the CDR3 is TGCAGTGCTACCCCATACAATGAGCAGTTCTTC. It translates to CSATPYNEQFF.

The chain is built from TRBV7-3 and TRBJ2-1; 7 bases fit TRBD1. CDR1 and CDR2 (germline): SGHTA, FQGTGA. Losses at the gene ends were 0 bases for V and 7 bases for J; bases not matched to a gene: 3. The CDR3 is 14 residues long. CDR3 protein: CASSLTGRGNEQFF. Written as DNA, the CDR3 is TGTGCCAGCAGCTTAACAGGCAGGGGGAATGAGCAGTTCTTC.

The chain employs TRBV16 and TRBJ2-4; D may be TRBD1 or TRBD2 (6 bases each). The CDR3 has 14 residues. Trimming removed 0 bases at V and 8 bases at J, with 11 bases between. Germline CDR1 and CDR2: KGHSY and FQNENV. In DNA, the CDR3 is TGTGCCAGCAGCCAATCAGGACAGCGGGACATTCAGTACTTC. Protein product: CASSQSGQRDIQYF.

V gene TRBV30 combines with J gene TRBJ1-1, with D possibly matching TRBD1 (6 bases). Looked up from germline, CDR1 is GTSNPN and CDR2 is SVGIG (reference sequence). The CDR3 runs 17 residues. V was pared by 2 bases and J by 4 bases, with 23 bases between. The CDR3 DNA sequence: TGTGCCTGGAGTCCCCTTGGCGGCCGGGGAGGGGGCACTGAAGCTTTCTTT. Its translation is CAWSPLGGRGGGTEAFF.

This rearrangement joins TRBV30 to TRBJ1-6, with a possible D match to TRBD1 (6 bases). Germline lookup yields CDR1 GTSNPN and CDR2 SVGIG (reference sequence). The length of the CDR3 is 15 residues. Trimming cost V 2 bases and J 10 bases, with 18 bases left between them. Written as DNA, the CDR3 is TGTGCCTGGAGTCCCCAGGACGCTCAGGGGTCACCCCTCCACTTT. It specifies CAWSPQDAQGSPLHF.

The gene calls are TRBV12-5 and TRBJ2-3; D unclear. CDR3 size: 16 residues. With 1 base removed from V and 1 base from J, the gap between germline ends came to 12 bases. Germline CDR1 LGHNT, CDR2 FRNRAP. As DNA, the CDR3 is TGTGCTAGTGGTTTGGACCAGGCCAGAGGCACAGATACGCAGTATTTT. This translates into CASGLDQARGTDTQYF.

The sample holds a few counts of this clonotype. The CDR3 nucleotides are TGTGCCAGCAGTTTATCCCCGAACACTGAAGCTTTCTTT. It is translated as CASSLSPNTEAFF. The genes are TRBV27 and TRBJ1-1; D is unresolved. V lost 0 bases and J lost 1, with 3 bases in between. Germline CDR1 MNHEY, CDR2 SMNVEV (reference sequence). The CDR3 runs 13 residues.

The rearrangement uses TRBV29-1 and TRBJ2-1; D gene ambiguous. Germline V gene lookup returns CDR1 SQVTM and CDR2 ANQGSEA. CDR3 size: 11 residues. Between the trimmed V and J ends, which lost 3 bases and 7 bases, there was a span of 7 bases. DNA for the CDR3: TGCAGCGTTGATTTCGAAAATGAGCAGTTCTTC. Translating it yields CSVDFENEQFF.

In DNA, the CDR3 is TGTGCCTGGGGCAGGGGGGCCGAGCAGTACTTC. It is translated as CAWGRGAEQYF. This sequence joins TRBV30 and TRBJ2-7; D perhaps matches TRBD1 (7 bases). Trimming removed 5 bases from V and 6 bases from J, with 11 bases in between. CDR1 GTSNPN and CDR2 SVGIG come from the germline V gene (reference sequence). This CDR3 is built from 11 residues.

This chain uses TRBV4-1 with TRBJ2-7; the D gene could be TRBD1 or TRBD2 (5 bases each). Germline V CDR1 and CDR2: MGHRA, YSYEKL. This CDR3 contains 13 residues. Trimming pared 1 base from V and 4 bases from J, leaving 8 bases between. The CDR3 sequence is CASSQARGYEQYV. The CDR3, as DNA: TGCGCCAGCAGCCAAGCGAGGGGATACGAGCAGTACGTC.

This chain links TRBV30 with TRBJ1-2; perhaps TRBD1 as D (6 bases). The CDR3 runs 13 residues. Germline CDR1 is GTSNPN and CDR2 is SVGIG (reference sequence). Trimming pared 1 base from V and 8 bases from J, leaving 14 bases between. CDR3 bases: TGTGCCTGGAGTGAAGGAACAGGGCAGGGCTACACCTTC. Its translation: CAWSEGTGQGYTF. The full variable domain, in which reference TRBV30 and TRBJ1-2 provide the parts outside the CDR3, is SQTIHQWPATLVQPVGSPLSLECTVEGTSNPNLYWYRQAAGRGLQLLFYSVGIGQISSEVPQNLSASRPQDRQFILSSKKLLLSDSGFYLCAWSEGTGQGYTFGSGTRLTVV.

The genes are TRBV12-5 and TRBJ1-5; D possibly corresponds to TRBD1 (5 bases). The germline V gene encodes CDR1 LGHNT and CDR2 FRNRAP. The CDR3 loop spans 15 amino acids. Trimming shortened V by 4 bases and J by 3 bases, and 13 bases separated the two germline ends. The CDR3 coding sequence is TGTGCTAGTGGTTCCTTCGACAGAAACAATCAGCCCCAGCATTTT. Translating gives CASGSFDRNNQPQHF.

The J gene is TRBJ2-1, the V gene TRBV9; a weak D match, TRBD2 (5 bases). Trimming removed 4 bases from V and 9 bases from J, with 17 bases in between. This CDR3 spans 14 amino acids. Germline-derived CDR1 and CDR2 are SGDLS and YYNGEE. The CDR3, as DNA: TGTGCCAGCAGCCCACGCCGGGGTCCCGTTGAGCAGTTCTTC. Amino acids: CASSPRRGPVEQFF.

The V gene is TRBV7-9, the J gene TRBJ1-2; no clear D. CDR1 is SEHNR and CDR2 is FQNEAQ in the germline V gene (reference sequence). This CDR3 region has 14 residues. V was shortened by 0 bases and J by 4 bases, with 9 bases between the two germline ends. CDR3 nucleotides: TGTGCCAGCAGCTTAGCTATAGCGACCTATGGCTACACCTTC. It encodes CASSLAIATYGYTF.

This chain joins TRBV15 and TRBJ2-7, with D maybe TRBD2 (5 bases). CDR3 length equals 14 residues. Germline V lookup: CDR1 LNHNV, CDR2 YYDKDF (reference sequence). V was shortened by 6 bases and J by 4 bases, with 16 bases between the two germline ends. DNA of the CDR3: TGTGCCACCAGTCCCGACGGACGGACTTACGAGCAGTACGTC. Amino acids: CATSPDGRTYEQYV.

The chain employs TRBV5-1 and TRBJ2-3; no clear D gene. V gave up 2 bases and J gave up 4 bases, with 5 bases separating them. The CDR3 runs to 12 residues. CDR1 SGHRS and CDR2 YFSETQ come from the germline V gene. The CDR3 spells CASSFDADTQYF. The CDR3 bases are TGCGCCAGCAGCTTTGATGCAGATACGCAGTATTTT.